A selection of T cell receptor beta chains follows, all from one sample in a study of blood T cell repertoires in COVID-19. Sequenced by immunoSEQ multiplex PCR; TCRdb stores in-frame clones only, minus some. The sample consists of 100,000 to 150,000 clones, about three quarters of them appearing once. The source material was peripheral blood. The receptors stem from a man between 65 and 85 years old with acute or convalescent COVID-19. Each CDR3 is given with its conserved first and last residue. A D gene is named only where the DNA matches it firmly. Not all rows give a size; the values are once, few, many and, for expanded clones, a class.

cdr3_aa | cdr3_nt | j_call | d_call | clone_size | v_call
CASSLDGVGGNTIYF | TGTGCCAGCAGCTTGGACGGGGTTGGGGGAAACACCATATATTTT | TRBJ1-3 | NA | NA | TRBV11-3
CASSQGASSYEQYF | TGTGCCAGCAGCCAGGGGGCTTCCTCCTACGAGCAGTACTTC | TRBJ2-7 | TRBD1 | NA | TRBV6-6
CASSYSMYLNTEAFF | TGTGCCAGCAGTTACTCGATGTACTTGAACACTGAAGCTTTCTTT | TRBJ1-1 | NA | NA | TRBV6-5
CAWSAGQGRETQYF | TGTGCCTGGAGTGCCGGACAGGGAAGGGAGACCCAGTACTTC | TRBJ2-5 | TRBD1 | few | TRBV30
CASTPLVGGRGRNQPQHF | TGTGCCAGTACTCCCCTAGTCGGGGGGAGGGGTCGCAATCAGCCCCAGCATTTT | TRBJ1-5 | NA | NA | TRBV19
CASSAWAEGDNEQFF | TGCGCCAGCAGCGCATGGGCAGAGGGGGACAATGAGCAGTTCTTC | TRBJ2-1 | NA | NA | TRBV4-1
CASSLQVRDEKLFF | TGTGCCAGCAGTCTACAGGTTAGGGATGAAAAACTGTTTTTT | TRBJ1-4 | NA | NA | TRBV28
CACDRGSVNTEAFF | TGTGCCTGTGACAGGGGGTCGGTGAACACTGAAGCTTTCTTT | TRBJ1-1 | TRBD1 | NA | TRBV30
CASSPAPGTGGQYF | TGTGCCAGCAGCCCAGCACCCGGAACGGGGGGGCAGTACTTC | TRBJ2-7 | TRBD2 | NA | TRBV7-8
CASSYLTGRAEQFF | TGTGCCAGCAGTTATTTGACAGGAAGGGCTGAGCAGTTCTTC | TRBJ2-1 | NA | NA | TRBV6-6
CSDRSDTGGTQYF | TGCAGCGACCGTAGCGACACGGGAGGGACCCAGTACTTC | TRBJ2-5 | TRBD2 | NA | TRBV29-1
CASSLGGTAMVGTQYF | TGTGCCAGCAGCTTAGGCGGGACGGCTATGGTAGGGACCCAGTACTTC | TRBJ2-5 | NA | NA | TRBV7-8
CASSLLAGDYEQYF | TGTGCCAGCAGTCTACTAGCGGGAGATTACGAGCAGTACTTC | TRBJ2-7 | TRBD2 | NA | TRBV5-6
CASSEGWTGVGVAF | TGTGCCAGCAGTGAAGGTTGGACAGGGGTCGGCGTCGCGTTT | TRBJ1-1 | TRBD1 | NA | TRBV2
CASSVAGEFYNEQFF | TGCGCCAGCAGCGTAGCGGGGGAATTCTACAATGAGCAGTTCTTC | TRBJ2-1 | TRBD2 | NA | TRBV5-1
CASSVMGDEQFF | TGTGCCAGCAGCGTGATGGGCGATGAGCAGTTCTTC | TRBJ2-1 | NA | NA | TRBV7-9
CASSPLAGGITDTQYF | TGTGCCAGCAGCCCATTAGCGGGAGGGATCACAGATACGCAGTATTTT | TRBJ2-3 | TRBD2 | few | TRBV4-2
CASTRPGSERETQYF | TGTGCCAGCACGCGGCCGGGGTCCGAAAGGGAGACCCAGTACTTC | TRBJ2-5 | NA | NA | TRBV2
CASSQGQTGFNQPQHF | TGTGCCAGCAGCCAAGGTCAGACAGGATTTAATCAGCCCCAGCATTTT | TRBJ1-5 | NA | NA | TRBV3-1/TRBV3-2
CASSGEGSGYNEQFF | TGTGCCAGCAGTGGGGAGGGTAGCGGATACAATGAGCAGTTCTTC | TRBJ2-1 | TRBD2 | NA | TRBV28
CASQRTSESSYEQYF | TGTGCCAGTCAACGGACTAGCGAGAGCTCCTACGAGCAGTACTTC | TRBJ2-7 | TRBD2 | NA | TRBV19
CASSPRTFQETQYF | TGTGCCAGTAGTCCCCGGACATTCCAAGAGACCCAGTACTTC | TRBJ2-5 | NA | NA | TRBV19
CASSQTGSQETQYF | TGTGCCAGCAGCCAAACAGGGAGCCAAGAGACCCAGTACTTC | TRBJ2-5 | NA | NA | TRBV3-1/TRBV3-2
CASTLNSGQETQYF | TGTGCCAGCACCTTGAATAGCGGCCAAGAGACCCAGTACTTC | TRBJ2-5 | NA | NA | TRBV11-2
CASSGNGPRGLDGYTF | TGTGCCAGCAGCGGGAACGGTCCCAGGGGGCTGGATGGCTACACCTTC | TRBJ1-2 | TRBD1 | NA | TRBV9
CASSQTGPHYNEQFF | TGTGCCAGCAGCCAAACAGGGCCCCATTACAATGAGCAGTTCTTC | TRBJ2-1 | NA | many | TRBV27
CASSLPSRSYNSPLHF | TGTGCCAGCAGCTTACCAAGCCGCTCCTATAATTCACCCCTCCACTTT | TRBJ1-6 | NA | NA | TRBV11-2
CASSLMRGGTGVNYGYTF | TGTGCCAGCAGCCTAATGCGGGGGGGGACAGGGGTTAACTATGGCTACACCTTC | TRBJ1-2 | TRBD1 | NA | TRBV4-2
CASSAAGRGGDEQFF | TGTGCCAGCAGCGCCGCGGGGCGGGGGGGCGATGAGCAGTTCTTC | TRBJ2-1 | TRBD2 | NA | TRBV5-5
CSASKQGSYGYTF | TGCAGTGCTAGTAAACAGGGGAGCTATGGCTACACCTTC | TRBJ1-2 | TRBD1 | NA | TRBV20-1
CASREVHRTFF | TGTGCCAGCAGGGAAGTACATCGAACTTTCTTT | TRBJ1-1 | NA | NA | TRBV6-1
CASRDSSYEQYF | TGTGCCAGCAGGGACAGTTCCTACGAGCAGTACTTC | TRBJ2-7 | NA | NA | TRBV12-3/TRBV12-4
CASSLPLRGGHQETQYF | TGTGCCAGCAGCCTACCTTTGCGCGGGGGGCACCAAGAGACCCAGTACTTC | TRBJ2-5 | TRBD2 | NA | TRBV7-6
CASSSPRGSSSYEQYF | TGTGCCAGCAGCTCGCCTCGGGGTTCCAGCTCCTACGAGCAGTACTTC | TRBJ2-7 | NA | NA | TRBV27
CASSEGLAASSYEQYF | TGTGCCAGCAGCGAGGGACTAGCGGCAAGCTCCTACGAGCAGTACTTC | TRBJ2-7 | TRBD2 | few | TRBV9